Sequencing of this T cell receptor (beta chain) was carried out in a study of Ad26.COV2.S vaccination and SARS-CoV-2 variants. Background on the study: Ad26.COV2.S shots went into the muscle once or twice, 56 days apart.

Treatment: roughly 20 received Ad26.COV2.S at low or high dose, single or two shots; a few received placebo; per-sample allocation not given. Sample collection was performed on day 63 after the first vaccine or placebo injection. This adult donor, from Boston, was 18-55 years old. The CDR3 spans 13 residues. The germline gives CDR1 KGHDR, CDR2 SFDVKD. With 7 bases clipped from V and 8 bases from J, the junction kept 4 bases outside the gene matches. TCRdb's copy holds only in-frame clones and misses some; the assay was immunoSEQ multiplex PCR. The repertoire holds 300,000 to 400,000 clones, around four fifths seen once, with 2.1% in the top ten.

This receptor was taken from a person between 18 and 59 years old who received the Ad26.COV2.S COVID-19 vaccine or a placebo. The chain combines TRBV24-1 with TRBJ2-1; 10 bases are shared with TRBD2. Material: peripheral blood, obtained in a trial of Ad26.COV2.S vaccine versus placebo. The CDR3 reads CATSLAGADEQFF. The CDR3, as DNA: TGTGCCACCAGCCTAGCGGGGGCGGATGAGCAGTTCTTC.